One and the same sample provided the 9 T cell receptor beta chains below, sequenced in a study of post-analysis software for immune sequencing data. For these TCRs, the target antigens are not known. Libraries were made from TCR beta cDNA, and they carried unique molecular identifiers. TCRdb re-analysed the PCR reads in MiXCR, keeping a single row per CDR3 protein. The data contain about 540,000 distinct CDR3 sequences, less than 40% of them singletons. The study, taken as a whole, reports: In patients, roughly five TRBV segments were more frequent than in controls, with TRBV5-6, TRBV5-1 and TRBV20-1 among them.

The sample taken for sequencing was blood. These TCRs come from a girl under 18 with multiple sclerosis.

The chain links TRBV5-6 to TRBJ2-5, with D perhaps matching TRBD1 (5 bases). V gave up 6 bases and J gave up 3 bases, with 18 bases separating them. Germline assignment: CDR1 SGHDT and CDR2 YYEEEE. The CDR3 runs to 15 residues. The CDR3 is CASNKGPPKEETQYF. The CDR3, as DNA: TGTGCCAGCAACAAGGGGCCGCCTAAGGAAGAGACCCAGTACTTC.

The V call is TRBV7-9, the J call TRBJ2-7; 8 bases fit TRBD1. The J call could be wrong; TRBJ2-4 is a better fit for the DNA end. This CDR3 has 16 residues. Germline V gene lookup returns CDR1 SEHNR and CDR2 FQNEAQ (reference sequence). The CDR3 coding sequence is TGTGCCAGCAGCGCGAGGGACAGGACGGGAATGAACATTCAGTACTTC. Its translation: CASSARDRTGMNIQYF.

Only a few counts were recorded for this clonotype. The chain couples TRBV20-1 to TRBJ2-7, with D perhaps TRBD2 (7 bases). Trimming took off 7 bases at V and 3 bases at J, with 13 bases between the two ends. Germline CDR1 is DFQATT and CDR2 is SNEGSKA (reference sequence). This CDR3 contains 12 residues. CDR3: CSGEGVRYEQYF. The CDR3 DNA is TGCAGTGGGGAGGGGGTCCGCTACGAGCAGTACTTC.

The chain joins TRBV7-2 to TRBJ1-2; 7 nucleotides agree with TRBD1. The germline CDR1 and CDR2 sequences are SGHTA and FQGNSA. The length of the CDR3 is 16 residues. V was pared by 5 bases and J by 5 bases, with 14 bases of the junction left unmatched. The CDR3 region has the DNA TGTGCCAGCAGCCGAAGTAGGGGACAGCCGATGTATGGCTACACCTTC. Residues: CASSRSRGQPMYGYTF.

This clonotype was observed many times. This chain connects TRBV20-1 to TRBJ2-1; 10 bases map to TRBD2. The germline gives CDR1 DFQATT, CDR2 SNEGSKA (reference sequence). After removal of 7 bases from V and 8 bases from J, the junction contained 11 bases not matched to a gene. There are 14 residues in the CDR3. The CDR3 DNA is TGCAGTGTCCAGGAGAGCGGGGGGGCCGATGAGCAGTTCTTC. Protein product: CSVQESGGADEQFF.

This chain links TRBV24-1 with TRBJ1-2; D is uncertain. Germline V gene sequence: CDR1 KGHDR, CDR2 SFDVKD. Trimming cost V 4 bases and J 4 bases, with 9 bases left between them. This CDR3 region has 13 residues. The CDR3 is CATSDPNSYGYTF. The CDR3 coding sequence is TGTGCCACCAGTGACCCTAATTCCTATGGCTACACCTTC.

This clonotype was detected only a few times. CDR3 nucleotide sequence: TGCGCCAGCAGCCCGACCCACCGGGCTGAGGAGACCCAGTACTTC. Translated, it gives CASSPTHRAEETQYF. The gene calls are TRBV5-1 and TRBJ2-5; D remains unclear. The CDR3 spans 15 residues. CDR1 is SGHRS and CDR2 is YFSETQ in the germline V gene. The ends were cut back, 4 bases at V and 5 bases at J, with 18 bases in the middle.

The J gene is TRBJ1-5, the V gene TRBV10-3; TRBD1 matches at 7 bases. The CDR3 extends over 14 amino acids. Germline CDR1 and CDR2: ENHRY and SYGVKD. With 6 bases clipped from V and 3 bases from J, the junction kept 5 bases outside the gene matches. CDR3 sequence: CAIRRGQDNQPQHF. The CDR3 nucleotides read TGTGCCATCAGAAGAGGACAGGACAATCAGCCCCAGCATTTT.

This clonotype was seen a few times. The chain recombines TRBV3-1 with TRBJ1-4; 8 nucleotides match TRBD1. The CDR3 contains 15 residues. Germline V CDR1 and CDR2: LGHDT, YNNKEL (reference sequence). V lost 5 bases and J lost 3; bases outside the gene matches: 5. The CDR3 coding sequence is TGTGCCAGCAGCGCACAGGGGGTAGCTAATGAAAAACTGTTTTTT. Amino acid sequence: CASSAQGVANEKLFF.